One sample yielded the 7 T cell receptor beta chains listed below, sequenced in a study of response to subunit inactivated influenza vaccine. TCRdb reanalysed the RT-PCR reads using MiXCR and keeps one entry per CDR3 protein. Of hundreds of thousands of distinct CDR3 sequences in the sample, 15% to 18% were seen once. The material sequenced was PBMCs from blood, taken roughly 12 days after vaccination. Receptors originate from a man between 45 and 60 years old who received an inactivated influenza vaccine.

This clonotype showed up just a few times. The chain carries TRBV25-1 and TRBJ1-1; TRBD1 aligns across 8 bases. J was trimmed by 0 bases and V by 8 bases; bases with no gene match: 11. Germline loops: CDR1 MGHDK, CDR2 SYGVNS. There are 16 residues in the CDR3. CDR3 sequence (DNA): TGTGCCAGCCGCCCGGGACAGGCATACATGAACACTGAAGCTTTCTTT. Its protein product is CASRPGQAYMNTEAFF. The full variable domain, with the rest looked up from reference TRBV25-1 and TRBJ1-1, is EADIYQTPRYLVIGTGKKITLECSQTMGHDKMYWYQQDPGMELHLIHYSYGVNSTEKGDLSSESTVSRIRTEHFPLTLESARPSHTSQYLCASRPGQAYMNTEAFFGQGTRLTVV.

The V call is TRBV6-1, the J call TRBJ1-2; maybe TRBD1 (6 bases). This CDR3 is built from 15 residues. The germline CDR1 and CDR2 sequences are MNHNS and SASEGT. Deletions cut 2 bases from V and 4 bases from J, with 14 bases between. This chain's CDR3 is CASSEHPDSLYGYTF. Written as DNA, the CDR3 is TGTGCCAGCAGTGAACACCCGGACAGCCTCTATGGCTACACCTTC.

This chain uses TRBV20-1 with TRBJ1-5, with unresolved D. Germline V gene data show CDR1 as DFQATT and CDR2 as SNEGSKA (reference sequence). Trimming took off 5 bases at V and 2 bases at J, with 13 bases between the two ends. CDR3 size: 14 residues. The CDR3: CSAPAGVGNQPQHF. As DNA, the CDR3 is TGCAGTGCTCCCGCCGGGGTAGGCAATCAGCCCCAGCATTTT.

This clonotype was detected a few times. The chain carries TRBV7-9 and TRBJ2-2, with TRBD2 as a possible D gene (5 bases). This CDR3 is built from 12 residues. The germline V and J ends were trimmed by 4 bases and 7 bases, with 7 bases remaining between them. The germline gives CDR1 SEHNR, CDR2 FQNEAQ (reference sequence). The CDR3 sequence: CASSSEGGELFF. DNA for the CDR3: TGTGCCAGCAGCTCCGAGGGCGGGGAGCTGTTTTTT.

Details on this clonotype: Just one base apart from a much larger clone, this may be a read error. J is TRBJ2-7 and V is TRBV13, with D hard to call. The CDR3 length is 16 residues. Trimming removed 2 bases from V and 2 bases from J, with 16 bases in between. Germline CDR1 reads PRHDT; CDR2 reads FYEKMQ (reference sequence). The CDR3, as DNA: TGTGCCAGCAGCTTACCCAGGAAGTGTGAACCCTACGAGCAGTACTTC. This encodes CASSLPRKCEPYEQYF.

This clonotype showed up just once. A read error may be the cause here, since a much bigger clone is one base away. In nucleotides, the CDR3 is TGCGCCAGCAGCCAAGGACTAGTGGGGACCCCAGGGACCCAGTACTTC. Translating gives CASSQGLVGTPGTQYF. This chain connects TRBV4-1 to TRBJ2-5; perhaps TRBD2 as D (6 bases). Germline V gene lookup returns CDR1 MGHRA and CDR2 YSYEKL. The V end lost 1 base, the J end lost 7 bases, and 19 bases lay between the germline ends. This CDR3 has 16 amino acids.

V usage is TRBV28 and J usage is TRBJ2-3, with a tentative D call TRBD1 (5 bases). CDR3 size: 16 residues. The germline V gene encodes CDR1 MDHEN and CDR2 SYDVKM. V was clipped by 3 bases and J by 1 base, with 14 bases between them. CDR3 region: CASSFDGQGGTDTQYF. DNA of the CDR3: TGTGCCAGCAGTTTTGACGGGCAGGGTGGCACAGATACGCAGTATTTT.